The rows below give T cell receptor beta chains drawn from one sample of a study of identifying expanded T cells in peripheral blood. The table came from immunoSEQ multiplex PCR; TCRdb's copy has only in-frame clones and leaves some out. Found here are some 77,000 clones, around nine tenths of them singletons; the top ten hold over 15%. The sample taken for sequencing was blood. The receptors here all came from a person aged 18-70 years in good health. The CDR3 runs from the conserved cysteine through the conserved F or W. A D gene is named only where the DNA matches it firmly. Expanded clones are given a class, and other clones once, few, many or no size at all.

D | J | V | size | CDR3 | DNA
- | TRBJ1-1 | TRBV7-9 | - | CAAREDMNTEAFF | TGTGCGGCGCGGGAGGACATGAACACTGAAGCTTTCTTT
- | TRBJ2-3 | TRBV19 | - | CASSPWEYRDAQYF | TGTGCCAGTAGTCCTTGGGAGTACCGGGACGCGCAGTATTTT
TRBD1 | TRBJ2-5 | TRBV18 | - | CASSPRGQGSETQYF | TGTGCCAGCTCACCAAGGGGACAGGGAAGCGAGACCCAGTACTTC
TRBD2 | TRBJ2-1 | TRBV18 | - | CASSPLAGGIYNEQFF | TGTGCCAGCTCACCATTGGCGGGGGGTATCTACAATGAGCAGTTCTTC
- | TRBJ1-4 | TRBV6-6 | - | CASSYSLDEKLFF | TGTGCCAGCAGTTACTCCCTAGATGAAAAACTGTTTTTT
- | TRBJ1-1 | TRBV21-1 | - | CASSKGWTGLNTEAFF | TGTGCCAGCAGCAAAGGGTGGACAGGGCTGAACACTGAAGCTTTCTTT
TRBD2 | TRBJ2-3 | TRBV27 | - | CASANGGGSQYF | TGTGCCAGCGCAAATGGGGGGGGATCGCAGTATTTT
- | TRBJ1-1 | TRBV19 | - | CASIQGRGDTEAFF | TGTGCCAGTATTCAAGGAAGGGGGGACACTGAAGCTTTCTTT
TRBD2 | TRBJ2-5 | TRBV9 | - | CASSVATGLAIETQYF | TGTGCCAGCAGCGTAGCTACGGGACTAGCCATCGAGACCCAGTACTTC
- | TRBJ1-1 | TRBV27 | - | CASSRVGTEAFF | TGTGCCAGCAGTCGAGTGGGGACTGAAGCTTTCTTT
- | TRBJ1-3 | TRBV25-1 | once | CASSAPVPFSGNTIYF | TGTGCCAGCAGTGCGCCAGTCCCCTTCTCTGGAAACACCATATATTTT
- | TRBJ2-7 | TRBV28 | once | CASSPRPGHLDYEQYF | TGTGCCAGCAGTCCTAGACCGGGACACCTGGACTACGAGCAGTACTTC
- | TRBJ2-7 | TRBV7-9 | once | CASSLPLGASVLAEQYF | TGTGCCAGCAGCCTCCCATTGGGGGCGTCGGTACTGGCCGAGCAGTACTTC
TRBD2 | TRBJ2-3 | TRBV2 | - | CATRGDTDTQYF | TGTGCCACACGGGGGGACACAGATACGCAGTATTTT
- | TRBJ1-1 | TRBV7-8 | - | CASSRQTGGYTEAFF | TGTGCCAGCAGCCGCCAGACGGGAGGGTACACTGAAGCTTTCTTT
TRBD2 | TRBJ2-5 | TRBV2 | - | CASASTGTRDYF | TGTGCCAGCGCCTCCACCGGGACTAGGGACTACTTC
- | TRBJ1-1 | TRBV19 | - | CASSPRTERDEAFF | TGTGCCAGTAGCCCAAGGACAGAAAGGGATGAAGCTTTCTTT
- | TRBJ1-1 | TRBV20-1 | - | CSARGYTEAFF | TGCAGTGCTAGAGGATACACTGAAGCTTTCTTT
- | TRBJ1-1 | TRBV11-2 | - | CASTSDRGWLANTEAFF | TGTGCCAGCACCTCTGACCGGGGGTGGCTGGCGAACACTGAAGCTTTCTTT
TRBD2 | TRBJ2-3 | TRBV5-1 | once | CASSAGTSGYTDTQYF | TGCGCCAGCAGCGCCGGGACTAGCGGGTACACAGATACGCAGTATTTT
TRBD2 | TRBJ2-5 | TRBV7-9 | - | CASRLAGGQETQYF | TGTGCCAGCAGACTAGCGGGGGGTCAAGAGACCCAGTACTTC
TRBD1 | TRBJ1-6 | TRBV5-1 | few | CASSFTGTAGEPLHF | TGCGCCAGCAGCTTCACGGGGACAGCGGGGGAACCCCTCCACTTT
- | TRBJ1-5 | TRBV27 | - | CASSAQGGSNQPQHF | TGTGCCAGCAGTGCACAGGGCGGTAGCAATCAGCCCCAGCATTTT
- | TRBJ1-2 | TRBV20-1 | - | CSATKGREYTF | TGCAGTGCTACGAAGGGCAGGGAATACACCTTC
- | TRBJ1-1 | TRBV2 | - | CASRGLNTEAFF | TGTGCCAGCAGAGGTCTGAACACTGAAGCTTTCTTT
- | TRBJ1-1 | TRBV7-9 | - | CASRTPTGNTEAFF | TGTGCCAGCAGAACGCCGACAGGGAACACTGAAGCTTTCTTT
- | TRBJ2-7 | TRBV11-2 | - | CASSLGAGDYEQYF | TGTGCCAGCAGTCTTGGGGCAGGGGACTACGAGCAGTACTTC
TRBD1 | TRBJ2-7 | TRBV6-1 | - | CASYSDRGYYEQYF | TGTGCCAGCTACTCGGACAGGGGGTATTACGAGCAGTACTTC
- | TRBJ1-3 | TRBV10-3 | - | CAITNDMNTIYF | TGTGCCATCACTAATGACATGAACACCATATATTTT
TRBD1 | TRBJ2-7 | TRBV5-1 | - | CASSDFPGQSYEQYF | TGCGCCAGCAGCGACTTCCCGGGACAGTCCTACGAGCAGTACTTC
- | TRBJ1-2 | TRBV13 | - | CASSLRTTPYGYTF | TGTGCCAGCAGCCTACGAACAACCCCCTATGGCTACACCTTC
- | TRBJ1-4 | TRBV9 | - | CASSAAGQTNEKLFF | TGTGCCAGCAGCGCCGCAGGACAGACTAATGAAAAACTGTTTTTT
TRBD1 | TRBJ2-5 | TRBV7-6 | - | CASSTQTGGIETQYF | TGTGCCAGCAGCACCCAGACAGGGGGTATAGAGACCCAGTACTTC
TRBD1 | TRBJ2-7 | TRBV27 | once | CASSPAGTGFYEQYF | TGTGCCAGCAGTCCCGCCGGGACAGGGTTCTACGAGCAGTACTTC
- | TRBJ2-1 | TRBV11-1 | - | CASAGQGINEQFF | TGTGCCAGCGCCGGGCAGGGAATAAATGAGCAGTTCTTC
- | TRBJ1-2 | TRBV5-6 | - | CASSSGAYGYTF | TGTGCCAGCAGCTCGGGGGCCTATGGCTACACCTTC
- | TRBJ2-2 | TRBV6-1 | - | CASSEVRGRELFF | TGTGCCAGCAGTGAAGTAAGGGGCAGGGAGCTGTTTTTT
TRBD1 | TRBJ1-5 | TRBV4-1 | - | CASSQGRSGGTGQPQHF | TGCGCCAGCAGCCAAGGACGGAGCGGGGGGACAGGGCAGCCCCAGCATTTT
- | TRBJ1-1 | TRBV7-8 | - | CASSLGGAPSRTEAFF | TGTGCCAGCAGCTTAGGGGGGGCCCCTAGTAGGACTGAAGCTTTCTTT
TRBD1 | TRBJ2-7 | TRBV4-3 | - | CASSQEDRDRGYEQYF | TGCGCCAGCAGCCAAGAGGATCGGGACAGGGGGTACGAGCAGTACTTC
- | TRBJ1-3 | TRBV30 | - | CAWGARNTIYF | TGTGCCTGGGGGGCTCGGAACACCATATATTTT
- | TRBJ2-7 | TRBV9 | - | CASSVVAPGGVYEQYF | TGTGCCAGCAGCGTAGTGGCGCCGGGGGGCGTTTACGAGCAGTACTTC
TRBD2 | TRBJ2-1 | TRBV11-3 | - | CASSLDQGGTTVSPEQFF | TGTGCCAGCAGCTTAGATCAGGGTGGGACTACGGTTTCTCCTGAGCAGTTCTTC
- | TRBJ2-2 | TRBV28 | - | CASKRGELFF | TGTGCCAGCAAAAGAGGGGAGCTGTTTTTT
- | TRBJ2-3 | TRBV6-1 | - | CASSELYGRETRTDTQYF | TGTGCCAGCAGTGAGTTGTATGGGCGGGAAACCCGCACAGATACGCAGTATTTT
- | TRBJ2-7 | TRBV4-3 | - | CASSQGIGVSYEQYF | TGCGCCAGCAGCCAAGGGATCGGGGTCTCCTACGAGCAGTACTTC
- | TRBJ2-2 | TRBV12-5 | - | CASGLPRGLNTGELFF | TGTGCTAGTGGTTTGCCCAGGGGTCTAAACACCGGGGAGCTGTTTTTT
TRBD2 | TRBJ2-5 | TRBV7-6 | once | CASSRFAGGQRETQYF | TGTGCCAGCAGCCGATTCGCGGGGGGGCAAAGGGAGACCCAGTACTTC
- | TRBJ2-7 | TRBV18 | - | CASSPGPGFYEQYF | TGTGCCAGCTCACCGGGCCCGGGTTTCTACGAGCAGTACTTC
- | TRBJ2-7 | TRBV25-1 | - | CASSGPLGRSSYEQYF | TGTGCCAGCAGTGGGCCCCTAGGGAGAAGCTCCTACGAGCAGTACTTC
- | TRBJ2-7 | TRBV4-3 | few | CASSRETGDYEQYF | TGCGCCAGCAGCCGGGAAACAGGAGACTACGAGCAGTACTTC
- | TRBJ2-4 | TRBV11-2 | - | CASSLTQGFLAKNIQYF | TGTGCCAGCAGCCTGACTCAGGGCTTTCTAGCCAAAAACATTCAGTACTTC
- | TRBJ2-2 | TRBV5-1 | - | CASSLDTGDRELFF | TGCGCCAGCAGCTTGGACACTGGGGACCGGGAGCTGTTTTTT